The 30 T cell receptor beta chains listed next were all sequenced from one sample in a study of neoadjuvant anti-PD-1 for oral cavity cancer. Sequencing used immunoSEQ multiplex PCR; TCRdb keeps in-frame clones, though not all of them. The sample shows approximately 13,000 clones, roughly 70% of them seen only once. Noted time point: after neoadjuvant nivolumab, at surgical resection. This sample comprised PBMCs, obtained after nivolumab (anti-PD-1) treatment. These TCRs come from a person aged 35-79 years with oral cavity squamous cell carcinoma.

The DNA for the CDR3 is TGTGCCGCCGGATACGAGCAGTACTTC. Translated: CAAGYEQYF. V usage is TRBV27 and J usage is TRBJ2-7; the D is unclear. Germline values: CDR1 MNHEY, CDR2 SMNVEV (reference sequence). The CDR3 is made up of 9 amino acids. Trimming pared 11 bases from V and 4 bases from J, leaving 6 bases between.

This clone was counted between two and nine times. The chain uses TRBV6-5 and TRBJ1-2; D possibly corresponds to TRBD1 (5 bases). The CDR3 totals 14 residues. Trimming took 3 bases from V and 4 from J, leaving 12 bases between them. Germline assignment: CDR1 MNHEY and CDR2 SVGAGI. The CDR3 region is CASSYQRDFYGYTF. CDR3 DNA: TGTGCCAGCAGTTATCAAAGGGACTTCTATGGCTACACCTTC.

This chain joins TRBV10-1 and TRBJ2-1; a weak D match, TRBD2 (5 bases). Germline V gives CDR1 WNHNN, CDR2 SYGVQD (reference sequence). V gave up 2 bases and J gave up 0 bases, with 8 bases separating them. The CDR3 is 15 amino acids. The CDR3 coding sequence is TGCGCCAGCAGTGAGCTTGGGAGCTCCTACAATGAGCAGTTCTTC. The encoded protein is CASSELGSSYNEQFF.

This sequence joins TRBV9 and TRBJ2-1, with 10 bases fitting TRBD2. The CDR3 length is 16 residues. V lost 3 bases, J lost 8 bases, and 11 bases stayed unmatched. Germline values: CDR1 SGDLS, CDR2 YYNGEE. DNA for the CDR3: TGTGCCAGCAGCGAGGGGACTAGCGAAGTTTTGGATGAGCAGTTCTTC. It is translated as CASSEGTSEVLDEQFF.

The chain joins TRBV27 to TRBJ1-1, with TRBD1 matching over 7 bases. CDR3 length: 17 amino acids. The J segment lost 0 bases and the V segment lost 5 bases, leaving 12 bases of the junction unmatched. Germline V gene lookup returns CDR1 MNHEY and CDR2 SMNVEV (reference sequence). CDR3 in amino acids: CASSSLYRGGMNTEAFF. CDR3 in DNA: TGTGCCAGCAGTAGCCTGTACAGGGGTGGCATGAACACTGAAGCTTTCTTT.

CDR3 loop: CASSLARSGLAKNIQYF. CDR3 DNA: TGTGCCAGCAGCTTAGCGCGGTCCGGACTAGCCAAAAACATTCAGTACTTC. V and J are TRBV7-8 and TRBJ2-4, with D tentatively TRBD2 (5 bases). The CDR3 is 17 residues long. V lost 0 bases and J 0 bases, leaving 12 bases between the germline ends. The germline V gene encodes CDR1 SGHVS and CDR2 FQNEAQ. Full variable domain (outside the CDR3, taken from reference TRBV7-8 and TRBJ2-4): GAGVSQSPRYKVAKRGQDVALRCDPISGHVSLFWYQQALGQGPEFLTYFQNEAQLDKSGLPSDRFFAERPEGSVSTLKIQRTQQEDSAVYLCASSLARSGLAKNIQYFGAGTRLSVL.

The chain links TRBV10-3 to TRBJ2-7; 10 bases align to TRBD1. J gave up 4 bases and V 0 bases, and 9 bases lay outside the gene matches. CDR3 length: 17 residues. Germline assignment: CDR1 ENHRY and CDR2 SYGVKD. CDR3 residues: CAISESTPGTGEYEQYF. CDR3 DNA: TGTGCCATCAGTGAGTCGACTCCCGGGACAGGGGAATACGAGCAGTACTTC.

V and J are TRBV19 and TRBJ2-7; D uncertain. The ends were cut back, 0 bases at V and 4 bases at J, with 13 bases in the middle. The CDR3 covers 15 residues. Germline-derived CDR1 and CDR2 are LNHDA and SQIVND (reference sequence). CDR3 protein: CASSIEAAQGYEQYF. CDR3 bases: TGTGCCAGTAGTATAGAGGCAGCGCAAGGATACGAGCAGTACTTC. Based on the CDR3 plus reference TRBV19 and TRBJ2-7, the full variable domain is DGGITQSPKYLFRKEGQNVTLSCEQNLNHDAMYWYRQDPGQGLRLIYYSQIVNDFQKGDIAEGYSVSREKKESFPLTVTSAQKNPTAFYLCASSIEAAQGYEQYFGPGTRLTVT.

The chain is built from TRBV9 and TRBJ1-5, with D possibly being TRBD1 (5 bases). V lost 0 bases, J lost 3 bases, and 10 bases lay in between. In germline, CDR1 is SGDLS, CDR2 YYNGEE. This CDR3 is 15 amino acids long. The CDR3 sequence: CASSVASGPNQPQHF. In DNA, the CDR3 is TGTGCCAGCAGCGTAGCCTCAGGGCCCAATCAGCCCCAGCATTTT.

The chain joins TRBV29-1 to TRBJ2-1, with D perhaps matching TRBD1 (6 bases). Per germline, CDR1 SQVTM and CDR2 ANQGSEA. The CDR3 is 12 amino acids. Trimming took 7 bases from V and 6 from J, leaving 13 bases between them. CDR3 region: CSAIGQPNEQFF. As DNA, the CDR3 is TGCAGCGCCATTGGACAGCCCAATGAGCAGTTCTTC.

V usage is TRBV27 and J usage is TRBJ2-1, with 13 nucleotides matching TRBD2. CDR3 size: 16 residues. CDR1 is MNHEY, CDR2 SMNVEV, per germline (reference sequence). The junction had 5 bases not matched to a gene; V was cut back by 5 bases and J by 4 bases. The CDR3 coding sequence is TGTGCCAGCAGTCCCGGGACTAGCGGGACGTACAATGAGCAGTTCTTC. As protein: CASSPGTSGTYNEQFF.

The J gene is TRBJ1-1, the V gene TRBV6-1, with no clear D. CDR3 length: 14 residues. Trimming removed 4 bases at V and 1 base at J, with 10 bases between. Germline loops: CDR1 MNHNS, CDR2 SASEGT. The CDR3 sequence: CASSVPGGNTEAFF. The CDR3 nucleotides read TGTGCCAGCAGTGTTCCGGGCGGGAACACTGAAGCTTTCTTT.

The rearrangement joins TRBV10-3 to TRBJ1-2, with a tentative D call TRBD1 (5 bases). Germline V lookup: CDR1 ENHRY, CDR2 SYGVKD. The V and J ends lost 3 bases and 5 bases respectively, with 10 bases between them. This CDR3 is 13 amino acids long. The CDR3 DNA follows: TGTGCCATCAGTGAAGACGGGGGATATGGCTACACCTTC. Translation gives CAISEDGGYGYTF.

Only one count was recorded for this clone. The V and J genes are TRBV27 and TRBJ1-1, with 7 bases fitting TRBD1. This CDR3 has 15 residues. The J segment lost 1 base and the V segment lost 5 bases, leaving 7 bases of the junction unmatched. Germline CDR1 MNHEY, CDR2 SMNVEV (reference sequence). The CDR3 spells CASSTAGTANTEAFF. The DNA of the CDR3 is TGTGCCAGCAGTACCGCCGGGACAGCGAACACTGAAGCTTTCTTT.

This chain joins TRBV30 and TRBJ1-4; TRBD1 is a possible D gene (5 bases). The length of the CDR3 is 13 residues. The V gene lost 4 bases and the J gene lost 5 bases, with 11 bases spanning the gap. Germline assignment: CDR1 GTSNPN and CDR2 SVGIG (reference sequence). The CDR3 nucleotides are TGTGCCTGGAACCGCGGGGGGAATGAAAAACTGTTTTTT. This gives the protein CAWNRGGNEKLFF.

The rearrangement links TRBV10-3 to TRBJ2-2; 13 nucleotides align to TRBD2. The germline gives CDR1 ENHRY, CDR2 SYGVKD. The CDR3 sequence is 17 residues long. V lost 9 bases and J lost 1; bases outside the gene matches: 8. The CDR3 region is CAITERLAGGNTGELFF. The CDR3 DNA reads TGTGCCATTACTGAGCGACTAGCGGGAGGGAACACCGGGGAGCTGTTTTTT.

The chain employs TRBV9 and TRBJ2-2; D is possibly TRBD2 (6 bases). The germline V gene encodes CDR1 SGDLS and CDR2 YYNGEE. The CDR3 totals 15 residues. V was clipped by 4 bases and J by 4 bases, with 14 bases between them. CDR3 nucleotide sequence: TGTGCCAGCAGCTCCGAGGGGCGGGGCACCGGGGAGCTGTTTTTT. It specifies CASSSEGRGTGELFF.

By share, this clone ranks as medium-sized. This sequence joins TRBV6-5 and TRBJ2-1; TRBD2 matches 8 bases. The CDR3 length is 15 residues. The V gene end was trimmed by 6 bases and the J gene end by 3 bases; junction bases not matched to a gene: 7. Germline loops: CDR1 MNHEY, CDR2 SVGAGI. CDR3 sequence (DNA): TGTGCCAGCAGCGAGGTAGCGGGAAGCTACAATGAGCAGTTCTTC. Translating gives CASSEVAGSYNEQFF.

The rearrangement links TRBV6-5 to TRBJ1-2; 9 positions match TRBD1. V dropped 2 bases and J dropped 1; count of bases not matched to a gene: 2. The CDR3 length is 15 residues. Per germline, CDR1 MNHEY and CDR2 SVGAGI. The CDR3 region has the DNA TGTGCCAGCAGTTACGGACAGGGGAATAACTATGGCTACACCTTC. Amino acids: CASSYGQGNNYGYTF.

This chain uses TRBV27 with TRBJ2-1; 7 bases line up with TRBD2. Germline lookup yields CDR1 MNHEY and CDR2 SMNVEV (reference sequence). The CDR3 has 16 amino acids. With V trimmed by 2 bases and J by 1 base, 5 bases remained unmatched. CDR3 loop: CASSLRGVSSYNEQFF. The DNA for the CDR3 is TGTGCCAGCAGTTTACGGGGGGTCAGTTCCTACAATGAGCAGTTCTTC.

The rearrangement uses TRBV19 and TRBJ1-1, with D perhaps matching TRBD1 (6 bases). The ends were cut back, 3 bases at V and 4 bases at J, with 12 bases in the middle. The length of the CDR3 is 14 residues. The germline CDR1 and CDR2 sequences are LNHDA and SQIVND (reference sequence). CDR3 residues: CASSMMGGFTEAFF. DNA for the CDR3: TGTGCCAGTAGTATGATGGGGGGCTTCACTGAAGCTTTCTTT.

The J gene is TRBJ2-3, the V gene TRBV19; 11 bases match TRBD2. The CDR3 length is 15 residues. V gave up 3 bases and J gave up 5 bases; unmatched junction bases: 4. CDR1 is LNHDA, CDR2 SQIVND, per germline (reference sequence). CDR3 residues: CASSILAGGQDTQYF. For the CDR3, the DNA is TGTGCCAGTAGTATTCTAGCGGGAGGTCAAGATACGCAGTATTTT.

V is TRBV6-5 and J is TRBJ1-2; D is perhaps TRBD1 (5 bases). V lost 8 bases and J 5 bases, leaving 18 bases between the germline ends. Germline lookup yields CDR1 MNHEY and CDR2 SVGAGI. The CDR3 has 14 residues. This CDR3 is CASGAPGLGYGYTF. In DNA form, the CDR3 reads TGTGCCAGCGGGGCGCCGGGGCTAGGTTATGGCTACACCTTC.

The chain employs TRBV7-9 and TRBJ1-2; 8 nucleotides match TRBD1. This CDR3 has 15 residues. CDR1 and CDR2 (germline): SEHNR, FQNEAQ (reference sequence). With V trimmed by 2 bases and J by 8 bases, 10 bases remained unmatched. The CDR3 here is CASSLQGANPMGYTF. The CDR3 DNA reads as TGTGCCAGCAGCTTACAGGGGGCGAACCCCATGGGCTACACCTTC.

Written as DNA, the CDR3 is TGTGCCATCAGTGAGTTGTTCCCGGGACAGGGGGCGCGGGAGCAGTACTTC. It codes for CAISELFPGQGAREQYF. V and J are TRBV10-3 and TRBJ2-7; 12 nucleotides align to TRBD1. The trim removed 1 base at V and 7 bases at J, leaving 11 bases unmatched. CDR3 length: 17 amino acids. The germline gives CDR1 ENHRY, CDR2 SYGVKD.

The table lists this clone with a few counts. The rearrangement joins TRBV28 to TRBJ2-3; 8 nucleotides agree with TRBD2. The CDR3 has 15 residues. Germline V gene sequence: CDR1 MDHEN, CDR2 SYDVKM. After removal of 5 bases from V and 6 bases from J, the junction contained 10 bases not matched to a gene. The CDR3 DNA reads TGTGCCAGCAGTCCGGGGGGGCCAGGGGTCGATACGCAGTATTTT. Its protein is CASSPGGPGVDTQYF.

This sequence joins TRBV7-3 and TRBJ2-2; 7 bases agree with TRBD2. This CDR3 region has 16 residues. Trimming took 5 bases from V and 5 from J; bases not matched to a gene: 11. Per the germline V gene, CDR1 is SGHTA and CDR2 is FQGTGA. CDR3 bases: TGTGCCAGCAGCCCGGTGGGGAGGGCGGGGACCGGGGAGCTGTTTTTT. Translated, it gives CASSPVGRAGTGELFF.

The rearrangement uses TRBV6-5 and TRBJ1-5; D is undetermined. The CDR3 consists of 15 residues. Per the germline V gene, CDR1 is MNHEY and CDR2 is SVGAGI. Trimming removed 0 bases from V and 4 bases from J, with 10 bases in between. CDR3 in DNA: TGTGCCAGCAGTTACTCAATCCCTTTAAATCAGCCCCAGCATTTT. This encodes CASSYSIPLNQPQHF.

The chain links TRBV28 to TRBJ2-7; 7 bases agree with TRBD2. Germline assignment: CDR1 MDHEN and CDR2 SYDVKM. CDR3 length equals 13 residues. J was trimmed by 2 bases and V by 8 bases; bases with no gene match: 6. The DNA for the CDR3 is TGTGCCAGCGTACGGACTAGACCCTACGAGCAGTACTTC. It translates to CASVRTRPYEQYF.

The rearrangement joins TRBV7-9 to TRBJ1-1; D uncertain. From germline, CDR1 is SEHNR and CDR2 FQNEAQ (reference sequence). V was cut by 5 bases and J by 0 bases, with 13 bases left in between. The CDR3 has 15 amino acids. CDR3 nucleotide sequence: TGTGCCAGCAGCCCGGCGGGCAGCTTGAACACTGAAGCTTTCTTT. Amino acid sequence: CASSPAGSLNTEAFF.